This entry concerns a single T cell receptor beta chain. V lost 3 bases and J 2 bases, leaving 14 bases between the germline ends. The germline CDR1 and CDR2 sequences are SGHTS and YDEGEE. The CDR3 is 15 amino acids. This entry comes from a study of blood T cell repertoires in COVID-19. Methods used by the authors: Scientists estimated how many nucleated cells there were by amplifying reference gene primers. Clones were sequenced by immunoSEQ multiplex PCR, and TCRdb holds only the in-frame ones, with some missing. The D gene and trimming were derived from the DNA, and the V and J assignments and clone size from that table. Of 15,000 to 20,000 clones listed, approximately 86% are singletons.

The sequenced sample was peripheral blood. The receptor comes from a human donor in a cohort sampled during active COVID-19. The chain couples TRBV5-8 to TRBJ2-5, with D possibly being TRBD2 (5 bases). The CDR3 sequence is CASSSRGQTQETQYF. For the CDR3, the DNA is TGTGCCAGCAGCTCCCGAGGGCAAACGCAAGAGACCCAGTACTTC.